These 9 T cell receptor beta chains share one sample of origin, sequenced in a study of HIV-infected children after antiretroviral therapy interruption. The TCR library was built from RNA with a 3' RACE protocol and unique molecular identifiers. TCRdb processed the 3' RACE reads anew with MiXCR; each CDR3 protein has one entry. In the table there are 45,000 to 50,000 distinct CDR3 sequences, 4.3% of which are singletons. As to treatment: PENTA 11 planned treatment interruption arm or continuous ART arm. The sample was CD45RA+ CD4+ T cells from PBMCs, pooled from several time points, taken from a donor given antiretroviral therapy, either interrupted or continuous. Subset in this sample: naive CD4+ CD45RA+ CD45RO- T cells. The receptors were sampled from a pool of human donors with HIV.

This clonotype was observed a handful of times. The rearrangement uses TRBV23-1 and TRBJ1-5; D gene uncertain. TRBV23-1 is an ORF for which the function is uncertain. V was clipped by 3 bases and J by 11 bases, with 8 bases between them. The CDR3 is made up of 11 amino acids. CDR3 in amino acids: CASSQHLAQHF. The CDR3 DNA is TGCGCCAGCAGTCAGCACCTGGCCCAGCATTTT.

The sample holds a few counts of this clonotype. The chain has TRBV12-3 or TRBV12-4 and TRBJ2-7; possibly TRBD1 for D (6 bases). V was trimmed by 6 bases and J by 7 bases, leaving 19 bases between them. The CDR3 has 14 amino acids. CDR3 DNA sequence: TGTGCCAGCAGCAAGGGGCAGGGGAATAGAGAGCAGTACTTC. It specifies CASSKGQGNREQYF.

The chain is built from TRBV27 and TRBJ1-5; D gene ambiguous. Trimming shortened V by 3 bases and J by 6 bases, and 9 bases separated the two germline ends. The CDR3 consists of 13 residues. Germline CDR1 and CDR2: MNHEY and SMNVEV (reference sequence). The CDR3 bases are TGTGCCAGCAGTTTCCGATATGCTCAGCCCCAGCATTTT. Protein: CASSFRYAQPQHF.

This clonotype was recorded a few times. This rearrangement joins TRBV6-2 or TRBV6-3 to TRBJ2-1; D might be TRBD1 or TRBD2, each matching 6 bases. Trimming removed 1 base at V and 8 bases at J, with 9 bases between. CDR1 is MNHEY, CDR2 SVGEGT, per germline. The CDR3 is 13 amino acids. For the CDR3, the DNA is TGTGCCAGCAGTTACTTTCGGGGGCATGAGCAGTTCTTC. Encoded protein: CASSYFRGHEQFF.

At least ten counts were recorded for this clonotype. CDR3 bases: TGTGCCAGCAGCTCCCGACAGCACAGCTCCTACAATGAGCAGTTCTTC. Translation: CASSSRQHSSYNEQFF. The chain combines TRBV7-2 with TRBJ2-1; a weak D match, TRBD1 (5 bases). The CDR3 sequence is 16 residues long. Germline lookup yields CDR1 SGHTA and CDR2 FQGNSA. V was shortened by 4 bases and J by 0 bases, with 13 bases between the two germline ends.

Ten or more counts support this clonotype. The V call is TRBV20-1, the J call TRBJ2-7; possibly TRBD1 for D (6 bases). The germline CDR1 and CDR2 sequences are DFQATT and SNEGSKA (reference sequence). V lost 2 bases, J lost 2 bases, and 13 bases lay in between. The CDR3 totals 14 residues. The CDR3 DNA reads as TGCAGTGCTAGACGGTGGGACAACACCTACGAGCAGTACTTC. Translated: CSARRWDNTYEQYF.

This clonotype was detected ten times or more. The chain carries TRBV19 and TRBJ2-2; a weak D match, TRBD1 (5 bases). V lost 6 bases to trimming and J lost 5 bases, with 10 bases between them. This CDR3 region has 13 residues. Germline CDR1 LNHDA, CDR2 SQIVND (reference sequence). The CDR3 DNA reads TGTGCCAGTAGCTCCAGGGATACCGGGGAGCTGTTTTTT. Translated: CASSSRDTGELFF.

The V and J genes are TRBV6-5 and TRBJ2-7; 9 bases are a match to TRBD1. Trimming took 4 bases from V and 3 from J; bases not matched to a gene: 7. Germline loops: CDR1 MNHEY, CDR2 SVGAGI. CDR3 length: 15 residues. The CDR3 bases are TGTGCCAGCAGTTCTACCGGGACAGGGTACTACGAGCAGTACTTC. Translating it yields CASSSTGTGYYEQYF.

This clonotype was observed many times. The chain is built from TRBV6-5 and TRBJ1-1, with a possible D match to TRBD1 (5 bases). The CDR3 extends over 16 amino acids. V was clipped by 0 bases and J by 0 bases, with 11 bases between them. The germline CDR1 and CDR2 sequences are MNHEY and SVGAGI. Here the CDR3 reads CASSYSVGAMNTEAFF. The DNA for the CDR3 is TGTGCCAGCAGTTACTCAGTCGGGGCGATGAACACTGAAGCTTTCTTT.